This T cell receptor (beta chain) was sequenced during a study of cytomegalovirus exposure and HLA in healthy donors. Trimming stripped 3 bases from V and 8 bases from J, with 14 bases between. The CDR3 has 15 amino acids. Germline CDR1 reads MNHEY; CDR2 reads SMNVEV (reference sequence). This table comes from immunoSEQ multiplex PCR, and its TCRdb copy is limited to in-frame clones, with some not included. The top ten hold 7% to 9% of the sample, which has approximately 140,000 clones, around 88% seen once. Note on this clone: Its antigen remains unidentified.

Overall study results and limits: Overall, approximately 180 TCR beta chains were annotated as cytomegalovirus-associated.

Sequences were obtained from PBMCs. The chain has TRBV27 and TRBJ1-6, with D uncertain. This TCR was sampled from a woman aged 18-29 years in good health and CMV-seropositive. CDR3 nucleotide sequence: TGTGCCAGCAGTTTGGTTGGGAGTCCGGATTCACCCCTCCACTTT. It yields the protein CASSLVGSPDSPLHF.